The rows below give T cell receptor beta chains drawn from one sample of a study of CD8 T cells in Susac syndrome. TCRdb ran MiXCR on the immunoSEQ multiplex PCR reads and lists one entry per CDR3 protein. Of around 140,000 distinct CDR3 sequences detected, around 80% appear once; the ten largest clones hold 0.45% to 0.6%. Input material: CD8+ T cells from PBMCs. The receptor source for this set is a human donor with multiple sclerosis. The CDR3 runs from the conserved cysteine through the conserved F or W. D genes are given only for firm matches. Some rows mark clone size as missing; the rest say once, few, many or name a class of expanded clone.

D gene,clone size,J gene,V gene,CDR3 DNA,CDR3 protein
-,-,TRBJ1-3,TRBV3-1,TGTGCCAGCAGCCAAGTCGGTAGGGGAGGGTTCCCTGGAAACACCATATATTTT,CASSQVGRGGFPGNTIYF
TRBD1,-,TRBJ1-5,TRBV9,TGTGCCAGCAGCGTTGGGGACAGGGATTTCAATCAGCCCCAGCATTTT,CASSVGDRDFNQPQHF
-,-,TRBJ2-5,TRBV20-1,TGCAGTGCCGGGCGTTCCCAAGAGACCCAGTACTTC,CSAGRSQETQYF
-,-,TRBJ1-1,TRBV7-9,TGTGCCAGCAGCTTAGCGGGCGGGGTCAACACTGAAGCTTTCTTT,CASSLAGGVNTEAFF
TRBD1,-,TRBJ1-2,TRBV19,TGTGCCAGTAGGACAGGGGGCCTCGGAGGCTATGGCTACACCTTC,CASRTGGLGGYGYTF
-,-,TRBJ2-3,TRBV12-3/TRBV12-4,TGTGCCAGCACGGAAACGACAGATACGCAGTATTTT,CASTETTDTQYF
TRBD1,-,TRBJ2-7,TRBV7-9,TGTGCCAGCAGCCCGGGACAGGTGGAGGGGGAGCAGTACTTC,CASSPGQVEGEQYF
-,-,TRBJ2-1,TRBV7-2,TGTGCCAGCAGCCTACGGGACGCTTCCTACAATGAGCAGTTCTTC,CASSLRDASYNEQFF
-,-,TRBJ2-1,TRBV12-3/TRBV12-4,TGTGCCAGCACCCCGGGACTTCAGGACTACAATGAGCAGTTCTTC,CASTPGLQDYNEQFF
-,-,TRBJ1-4,TRBV7-9,TGTGCCAGCAGCTTAGATAATGAAAAACTGTTTTTT,CASSLDNEKLFF
TRBD1,-,TRBJ1-4,TRBV28,TGTGCCAGCAGTTTACCCGGGACAGGGTGGTGGTTGACTAATGAAAAACTGTTTTTT,CASSLPGTGWWLTNEKLFF
-,-,TRBJ2-1,TRBV2,TGTGCCAGCAGTGAAGGAAGGTTAGGGCGCAATGAGCAGTTCTTC,CASSEGRLGRNEQFF
-,-,TRBJ2-7,TRBV3-1,TGTGCCAGCAGCCCCGGGGCGCAGTTAGGCTACGAGCAGTACTTC,CASSPGAQLGYEQYF
TRBD1,few,TRBJ1-2,TRBV6-1,TGTGCCAGCGAAAAAATTGACAGGGAATATGGCTACACCTTC,CASEKIDREYGYTF
TRBD1,-,TRBJ2-3,TRBV6-5,TGTGCCAGCAGTTACCCCCCGGGACAGGGAAGATACACAGATACGCAGTATTTT,CASSYPPGQGRYTDTQYF
TRBD1,-,TRBJ2-2,TRBV6-5,TGTGCCAGCAGTTGGGGACAGGGCGTTGGGACCGGGGAGCTGTTTTTT,CASSWGQGVGTGELFF
-,-,TRBJ1-2,TRBV2,TGTGCCAGCCCCCCAGGGAACTATGGCTACACCTTC,CASPPGNYGYTF
-,-,TRBJ2-2,TRBV28,TGTGCCAGCAGCTTTGAGGGGTTGAACACCGGGGAGCTGTTTTTT,CASSFEGLNTGELFF
-,-,TRBJ1-6,TRBV4-1,TGCGCCAGCAGCCAAGATACTGGGATGTTAAATTCACCCCTCCACTTT,CASSQDTGMLNSPLHF
-,-,TRBJ2-2,TRBV12-3/TRBV12-4,TGTGCCAGCCCGGGACTTGCGAACACCGGGGAGCTGTTTTTT,CASPGLANTGELFF
TRBD2,few,TRBJ2-5,TRBV7-2,TGTGCCAGCAGCTTTAGCGGGAGGGCCGGGGAGACCCAGTACTTC,CASSFSGRAGETQYF